A single sample gave rise to the 23 T cell receptor beta chains below, sequenced in a study of T cells in Graves' hyperthyroidism and ophthalmopathy. Amplification yielded TCR beta CDR3 regions, with RNA transcripts as the source. Using the HTBI primer set, a first-round RT-PCR was run on the TCR CDR3. TCRdb re-called the multiplex PCR reads with MiXCR, one entry per CDR3 protein. The sample consists of over 500,000 distinct CDR3 sequences, roughly 15% of them appearing once. Source material: blood. These receptors all come from a woman between 18 and 30 years old with Graves' ophthalmopathy.

This clonotype came up many times. The chain has TRBV9 and TRBJ1-1; possible D gene TRBD1, 5 bases. CDR3 length: 13 amino acids. Germline-derived CDR1 and CDR2 are SGDLS and YYNGEE. The V end lost 0 bases, the J end lost 5 bases, and 8 bases lay between the germline ends. CDR3 sequence reads: CASSVARDTEAFF. The CDR3 DNA reads as TGTGCCAGCAGCGTAGCCAGGGATACTGAAGCTTTCTTT.

This clonotype was observed many times. The V gene is TRBV12-3 or TRBV12-4, the J gene TRBJ2-5, with D possibly being TRBD1 or TRBD2 (5 bases each). The CDR3 length is 18 residues. V was trimmed by 8 bases and J by 2 bases, leaving 27 bases between them. The CDR3 DNA sequence: TGTGCCAGCGAGGTGAGCAGGGCTGTTCGGCGGGTACAAGAGACCCAGTACTTC. As protein: CASEVSRAVRRVQETQYF.

CDR3: CASSFGAEDYGYTF. CDR3 bases: TGTGCCAGCAGCTTTGGGGCAGAAGACTATGGCTACACCTTC. This chain joins TRBV7-9 and TRBJ1-2; maybe TRBD1 (5 bases). Germline lookup yields CDR1 SEHNR and CDR2 FQNEAQ (reference sequence). Trimming cost V 3 bases and J 3 bases, with 11 bases left between them. This CDR3 region has 14 residues.

The chain couples TRBV7-9 to TRBJ1-1; no clear D gene. The germline V gene has CDR1 SEHNR and CDR2 FQNEAQ (reference sequence). Between the trimmed V and J ends, which lost 5 bases and 5 bases, there was a span of 12 bases. The CDR3 sequence is 13 residues long. The CDR3 loop is CASSPWVGTEAFF. The CDR3 DNA is TGTGCCAGCAGCCCGTGGGTAGGTACTGAAGCTTTCTTT.

There are many counts of this clonotype. The J gene is TRBJ2-7, the V gene TRBV25-1, with 8 bases matching TRBD1. The germline V gene encodes CDR1 MGHDK and CDR2 SYGVNS. The CDR3 totals 14 residues. Losses at the gene ends were 4 bases for V and 2 bases for J; bases not matched to a gene: 4. The DNA of the CDR3 is TGTGCCAGCAGTGGGACAGGGTCCCCCTACGAGCAGTACTTC. It translates to CASSGTGSPYEQYF.

At least ten counts were recorded for this clonotype. This chain links TRBV5-1 with TRBJ2-3; no clear D gene. Germline loops: CDR1 SGHRS, CDR2 YFSETQ. This CDR3 spans 15 amino acids. Trimming took off 0 bases at V and 0 bases at J, with 8 bases between the two ends. Here the CDR3 reads CASSLEPASTDTQYF. CDR3 DNA sequence: TGCGCCAGCAGCTTGGAGCCCGCTAGCACAGATACGCAGTATTTT.

The gene calls are TRBV19 and TRBJ1-5; 7 bases map to TRBD1. V gave up 5 bases and J gave up 5 bases; unmatched junction bases: 6. The CDR3 covers 14 residues. CDR1 and CDR2 (germline): LNHDA, SQIVND (reference sequence). In DNA, the CDR3 is TGTGCCAGTAGTTTGGGGGACAGTGATCAGCCCCAGCATTTT. Translating it yields CASSLGDSDQPQHF.

The genes are TRBV16 and TRBJ1-1; the match to TRBD1 covers 11 bases. The trim removed 4 bases at V and 5 bases at J, leaving 9 bases unmatched. The germline V gene has CDR1 KGHSY and CDR2 FQNENV. The CDR3 is 16 amino acids. The CDR3 spells CASSPLDRGRETEAFF. The CDR3 DNA is TGTGCCAGCAGCCCCCTGGACAGGGGGCGGGAGACTGAAGCTTTCTTT.

Turning to this clonotype: Being one base from a much bigger clone, this may be a read error. CDR3 protein: CTSSYPGQNNEQFF. Written as DNA, the CDR3 is TGTACCAGCAGTTATCCCGGACAGAACAATGAGCAGTTCTTC. The chain couples TRBV6-5 to TRBJ2-1, with D maybe TRBD1 (6 bases). The germline V gene has CDR1 MNHEY and CDR2 SVGAGI. The CDR3 contains 14 residues.

This clonotype appeared a few times. The V and J genes are TRBV5-1 and TRBJ1-4; unclear D gene. The CDR3 is 13 residues long. CDR1 is SGHRS and CDR2 is YFSETQ in the germline V gene. Trimming removed 0 bases at V and 5 bases at J, with 5 bases between. The CDR3: CASSLGRNEKLFF. The CDR3 coding sequence is TGCGCCAGCAGCTTGGGCAGGAATGAAAAACTGTTTTTT.

The rearrangement links TRBV5-1 to TRBJ2-7; D gene ambiguous. Germline CDR1 is SGHRS and CDR2 is YFSETQ. V was pared by 2 bases and J by 2 bases, with 8 bases between. CDR3 length: 13 amino acids. In DNA, the CDR3 is TGCGCCAGCAGCTTCGCACCAGCCTACGAGCAGTACTTC. This codes for CASSFAPAYEQYF.

The chain joins TRBV5-1 to TRBJ2-7; a possible D gene is TRBD1 (6 bases). This CDR3 is 14 amino acids long. The germline V and J ends were trimmed by 3 bases and 4 bases, with 14 bases remaining between them. CDR1 SGHRS and CDR2 YFSETQ come from the germline V gene. CDR3 in DNA: TGCGCCAGCAGCTCCGGGGACAAGAAGTACGAGCAGTACTTC. Translating gives CASSSGDKKYEQYF.

This clonotype was seen at least ten times. The rearrangement links TRBV18 to TRBJ1-1; D unresolved. The germline CDR1 and CDR2 sequences are KGHSH and LQKENI. The CDR3 consists of 12 residues. V gave up 3 bases and J gave up 6 bases, with 8 bases separating them. CDR3 residues: CASSPSVPEAFF. CDR3 coding DNA: TGTGCCAGCTCACCGTCGGTCCCTGAAGCTTTCTTT.

This clonotype was recorded many times. This chain connects TRBV28 to TRBJ2-3; tentatively, D is TRBD2 (5 bases). Germline loops: CDR1 MDHEN, CDR2 SYDVKM. Between the trimmed V and J ends, which lost 4 bases and 9 bases, there was a span of 17 bases. This CDR3 is built from 14 residues. Here the CDR3 DNA reads TGTGCCAGCAGTTCAAATTTTCAGTCGGGGACGCAGTATTTT. This sequence encodes CASSSNFQSGTQYF.

This clonotype was observed a few times. V gene TRBV7-2 combines with J gene TRBJ2-2; either TRBD1 or TRBD2 may supply D (5 bases each). The V end lost 5 bases, the J end lost 1 base, and 17 bases lay between the germline ends. There are 17 residues in the CDR3. Germline V gives CDR1 SGHTA, CDR2 FQGNSA. CDR3 DNA sequence: TGTGCCAGCAGCCTCACTCGGGGACCCTGGAACACCGGGGAGCTGTTTTTT. Its translation: CASSLTRGPWNTGELFF.

This clonotype occurred many times. The chain combines TRBV6-1 with TRBJ2-1; D is unclear. V lost 5 bases and J 6 bases, leaving 8 bases between the germline ends. The germline gives CDR1 MNHNS, CDR2 SASEGT. The CDR3 sequence is 12 residues long. The CDR3 coding sequence is TGTGCCAGCAGTACCGACCTCAATGAGCAGTTCTTC. This codes for CASSTDLNEQFF.

The J gene is TRBJ2-7, the V gene TRBV5-1, with D possibly matching TRBD1 (5 bases). V dropped 1 base and J dropped 2 bases, with 13 bases sitting between them. This CDR3 spans 15 amino acids. The V gene's germline CDR1 is SGHRS and CDR2 YFSETQ. The CDR3 loop reads CASSLQGDFPYEQYF. CDR3 nucleotides: TGCGCCAGCAGCTTGCAGGGTGATTTCCCCTACGAGCAGTACTTC.

The chain links TRBV19 to TRBJ1-1; D is undetermined. Germline CDR1 is LNHDA and CDR2 is SQIVND (reference sequence). This CDR3 spans 16 amino acids. The V end was cut by 5 bases, the J end by 10 bases, with 26 bases between. The CDR3 loop reads CASSPFFEGRKNGAFF. The CDR3 nucleotides read TGTGCCAGTAGTCCTTTCTTCGAAGGTAGAAAAAATGGAGCTTTCTTT. Combining the CDR3 with reference TRBV19 and TRBJ1-1 gives the whole variable domain DGGITQSPKYLFRKEGQNVTLSCEQNLNHDAMYWYRQDPGQGLRLIYYSQIVNDFQKGDIAEGYSVSREKKESFPLTVTSAQKNPTAFYLCASSPFFEGRKNGAFFGQGTRLTVV.

On this clonotype itself: A much larger clone differs by one base, so this may be a read error. This chain links TRBV3-1 with TRBJ2-4; tentatively, D is TRBD1 (6 bases). This CDR3 is 16 amino acids long. The germline CDR1 and CDR2 sequences are LGHDT and YNNKEL (reference sequence). The CDR3 region is CANSQEWTDIKNIQYF. The CDR3 DNA sequence: TGTGCCAACAGCCAAGAATGGACAGACATTAAAAACATTCAGTACTTC.

There are a few counts of this clonotype. The chain carries TRBV20-1 and TRBJ2-3; 12 positions agree with TRBD2. CDR1 DFQATT and CDR2 SNEGSKA come from the germline V gene (reference sequence). V lost 5 bases, J lost 0 bases, and 3 bases stayed unmatched. The CDR3 sequence is 15 residues long. This chain's CDR3 is CSAWTSGASTDTQYF. The CDR3 nucleotides are TGCAGTGCTTGGACTAGCGGGGCGAGCACAGATACGCAGTATTTT.

This clonotype showed up just a few times. The rearrangement uses TRBV30 and TRBJ1-3; D gene uncertain. The CDR3 totals 14 residues. Germline-derived CDR1 and CDR2 are GTSNPN and SVGIG (reference sequence). V was cut by 0 bases and J by 4 bases, with 10 bases left in between. In DNA, the CDR3 is TGTGCCTGGAGTGTACGCCGCTACGGAAACACCATATATTTT. This codes for CAWSVRRYGNTIYF.

The J gene is TRBJ1-6, the V gene TRBV6-1; D remains ambiguous. The CDR3 covers 13 residues. V was shortened by 3 bases and J by 11 bases, with 11 bases between the two germline ends. CDR1 is MNHNS, CDR2 SASEGT, per germline. The CDR3 spells CASSEVRTTPLHF. In nucleotides, the CDR3 is TGTGCCAGCAGTGAGGTCCGGACGACACCCCTCCACTTT.

This clonotype has at least ten counts. The chain joins TRBV20-1 to TRBJ2-4; weak D call: TRBD1 (6 bases). The V end was cut by 5 bases, the J end by 0 bases, with 14 bases between. The CDR3 contains 15 residues. Germline V gene lookup returns CDR1 DFQATT and CDR2 SNEGSKA (reference sequence). This CDR3 is CSALTYREAKNIQYF. The CDR3 DNA reads as TGCAGTGCTCTAACATACAGGGAAGCCAAAAACATTCAGTACTTC.